Sequencing of this T cell receptor beta chain was carried out in a study of cytomegalovirus exposure and HLA in healthy donors. Broader study findings: Per a later analysis, 18,000 or so TCR beta sequences showed association with HLA alleles at 0.05 false discovery rate. Later analysis placed DRB1 highest and HLA-C lowest in TCR association rates, which differed by HLA locus.

The CDR3 sequence is 15 residues long. Germline V gene lookup returns CDR1 SGHRS and CDR2 YFSETQ. Trimming removed 0 bases at V and 0 bases at J, with 9 bases between. The PCR used 60 Vbeta and 13 Jbeta primers. TCRdb's copy holds only in-frame clones and misses some; the assay was immunoSEQ multiplex PCR. The repertoire has over 100,000 clones, over 65% of them found once; the top ten carry more than 1.5%. Points on this clone: Its antigen is still unknown.

The chain joins TRBV5-1 to TRBJ1-1; no reliable D call. The TCR was taken from a man in his forties in good health and CMV-seronegative. The sample was PBMCs. DNA for the CDR3: TGCGCCAGCAGCTTGGAAGACGGGTTGAACACTGAAGCTTTCTTT. It translates to CASSLEDGLNTEAFF.